Shown below are 29 T cell receptor beta chains from a single sample sequenced in a study of CD8 T cells in ankylosing spondylitis. Study-level findings and limits: One TCR beta motif, made up of about 8 highly homologous variants, appeared characteristic of ankylosing spondylitis blood.

TCRdb reprocessed the 5' RACE reads with MiXCR, giving one entry per CDR3 protein. The sample consists of hundreds of thousands of distinct CDR3 sequences, about an eighth of them appearing once. No cognate antigen is known for these TCRs. The sample taken for sequencing was blood, either unsorted or a sorted T cell fraction (not recorded which). The receptors stem from a male donor with ankylosing spondylitis.

This clonotype was counted between two and nine times. The chain recombines TRBV7-2 with TRBJ2-1; D is undetermined. Per the germline V gene, CDR1 is SGHTA and CDR2 is FQGNSA. This CDR3 comprises 15 residues. V lost 5 bases and J lost 3, with 14 bases in between. CDR3 nucleotide sequence: TGTGCCAGCAGCATCCAACCGGTGCTCTACAATGAGCAGTTCTTC. This sequence encodes CASSIQPVLYNEQFF.

CDR3 loop: CASSPRSGKETEAFF. In DNA, the CDR3 is TGTGCCAGCTCACCACGATCCGGAAAAGAGACTGAAGCTTTCTTT. The chain is built from TRBV18 and TRBJ1-1; D ambiguous. CDR1 KGHSH and CDR2 LQKENI come from the germline V gene. CDR3 length equals 15 residues. Trimming stripped 1 base from V and 5 bases from J, with 14 bases between. The full variable domain, rest sourced from reference TRBV18 and TRBJ1-1, is NAGVMQNPRHLVRRRGQEARLRCSPMKGHSHVYWYRQLPEEGLKFMVYLQKENIIDESGMPKERFSAEFPKEGPSILRIQQVVRGDSAAYFCASSPRSGKETEAFFGQGTRLTVV.

This clonotype was seen at least ten times. V gene TRBV29-1 combines with J gene TRBJ2-7, with 8 bases aligning to TRBD1. The CDR3 length is 15 residues. Trimming at V came to 5 bases and at J to 0 bases, leaving 9 bases not matched to a gene. The germline V gene encodes CDR1 SQVTM and CDR2 ANQGSEA. The CDR3: CSVSSPGTGSYEQYF. The CDR3 DNA is TGCAGCGTTTCCTCCCCGGGGACAGGCTCCTACGAGCAGTACTTC.

In this sample, this clonotype turned up many times. The chain joins TRBV7-2 to TRBJ2-5, with D tentatively TRBD1 or TRBD2 (6 bases each). Germline-derived CDR1 and CDR2 are SGHTA and FQGNSA. The CDR3 loop spans 14 amino acids. Trimming left V 4 bases short and J 4 bases short, with 13 bases between. Here the CDR3 reads CASSSRGGRETQYF. CDR3 nucleotides: TGTGCCAGCAGCTCACGAGGGGGGAGAGAGACCCAGTACTTC.

The chain uses TRBV24-1 and TRBJ2-3; D gene uncertain. In germline, CDR1 is KGHDR, CDR2 SFDVKD. CDR3 size: 13 residues. Trimming took 4 bases from V and 2 from J, leaving 6 bases between them. The CDR3, as DNA: TGTGCCACCAGTGACAGTTACACAGATACGCAGTATTTT. It yields the protein CATSDSYTDTQYF.

This clonotype occurred many times. This chain uses TRBV12-3 or TRBV12-4 with TRBJ1-1; no definite D call. This CDR3 region has 13 residues. The V and J ends lost 1 base and 3 bases respectively, with 6 bases between them. CDR3 coding DNA: TGTGCCAGCAGTTTAGATTGGGACACTGAAGCTTTCTTT. It is translated as CASSLDWDTEAFF.

V is TRBV20-1 and J is TRBJ2-3; the D gene is possibly TRBD2 (5 bases). In germline, CDR1 is DFQATT, CDR2 SNEGSKA (reference sequence). This CDR3 is 15 amino acids long. V was trimmed by 1 base and J by 1 base, leaving 12 bases between them. The CDR3: CSARVWERGTDTQYF. CDR3 in DNA: TGCAGTGCTAGAGTTTGGGAGCGCGGCACAGATACGCAGTATTTT.

The CDR3 spells CASSQDPRGKLTDTQYF. The CDR3 DNA reads as TGCGCCAGCAGCCAAGATCCCCGGGGGAAGCTCACAGATACGCAGTATTTT. This chain links TRBV4-3 with TRBJ2-3, with a tentative D call TRBD2 (6 bases). V dropped 0 bases and J dropped 2 bases, with 15 bases sitting between them. Germline V gene sequence: CDR1 LGHNA, CDR2 YSLEER. This CDR3 has 17 amino acids.

The genes are TRBV11-2 and TRBJ1-1; weak D call: TRBD1 (5 bases). Germline V gene data show CDR1 as SGHAT and CDR2 as FQNNGV. The V and J ends lost 5 bases and 6 bases respectively, with 16 bases between them. CDR3 length equals 14 residues. DNA for the CDR3: TGTGCCAGCAGCGCTCGACAGAGCCCCTCTGAAGCTTTCTTT. As protein: CASSARQSPSEAFF.

The chain joins TRBV6-1 to TRBJ2-2; no clear D gene. The germline V and J ends were trimmed by 5 bases and 4 bases, with 8 bases remaining between them. Germline V CDR1 and CDR2: MNHNS, SASEGT. The CDR3 is 13 residues long. The CDR3 nucleotides read TGTGCCAGCAGTAATCTAATCACCGGGGAGCTGTTTTTT. Its protein is CASSNLITGELFF.

The table lists this clonotype with a count of one. This sequence joins TRBV20-1 and TRBJ2-3; TRBD1 or TRBD2 may be the D gene (5 bases each). The CDR3 runs 15 residues. Trimming removed 1 base at V and 6 bases at J, with 17 bases between. Per the germline V gene, CDR1 is DFQATT and CDR2 is SNEGSKA (reference sequence). DNA of the CDR3: TGCAGTGCTAGAGCGACGGGACGTTCAGGGGATACGCAGTATTTT. Protein product: CSARATGRSGDTQYF.

This clonotype was counted only a few times. V gene TRBV7-8 combines with J gene TRBJ2-5; TRBD2 agrees at 13 bases. Trimming removed 2 bases from V and 5 bases from J; junction bases left unmatched: 5. Germline CDR1 reads SGHVS; CDR2 reads FQNEAQ. The CDR3 sequence is 16 residues long. The CDR3 DNA reads TGTGCCAGCAGCTTAACTAGCGGGGGGGCTGAGGAGACCCAGTACTTC. Translating gives CASSLTSGGAEETQYF.

This clonotype has only a few counts. This rearrangement joins TRBV4-3 to TRBJ1-1; no firm D call. There are 15 residues in the CDR3. CDR1 is LGHNA, CDR2 YSLEER, per germline. Trimming pared 0 bases from V and 6 bases from J, leaving 14 bases between. This CDR3 is CASSQDNSRYSEAFF. The CDR3 region has the DNA TGCGCCAGCAGCCAAGATAACAGCCGATACTCTGAAGCTTTCTTT.

This clonotype was detected many times. This chain connects TRBV5-6 to TRBJ1-5, with a possible D match to TRBD1 (5 bases). This CDR3 spans 14 amino acids. Germline CDR1 reads SGHDT; CDR2 reads YYEEEE. V lost 2 bases and J lost 6, with 12 bases in between. The CDR3: CASSFGQGSQPQHF. CDR3 bases: TGTGCCAGCAGCTTCGGACAAGGGAGTCAGCCCCAGCATTTT.

This clonotype was seen a few times. The rearrangement uses TRBV28 and TRBJ2-7; D is undetermined. This CDR3 contains 12 residues. Looked up from germline, CDR1 is MDHEN and CDR2 is SYDVKM. V was clipped by 5 bases and J by 8 bases, with 13 bases between them. In DNA form, the CDR3 reads TGTGCCAGCAGTGACCCCCCTATGCAGCAGTACTTC. Protein product: CASSDPPMQQYF.

This clonotype was seen a few times. The rearrangement joins TRBV10-3 to TRBJ1-1; tentative D call: TRBD1 (6 bases). V lost 4 bases, J lost 3 bases, and 21 bases lay in between. The CDR3 spans 17 residues. Per the germline V gene, CDR1 is ENHRY and CDR2 is SYGVKD. The CDR3: CAISGGLAGGLYTEAFF. The CDR3 bases are TGTGCCATCAGTGGGGGCTTGGCGGGGGGCCTTTACACTGAAGCTTTCTTT.

The genes are TRBV29-1 and TRBJ1-4; TRBD1 might be the D (6 bases). V was shortened by 5 bases and J by 7 bases, with 14 bases between the two germline ends. Germline V gene lookup returns CDR1 SQVTM and CDR2 ANQGSEA. The CDR3 contains 13 residues. CDR3 sequence: CSVLGGFGEKLFF. CDR3 DNA: TGCAGCGTTTTAGGGGGATTCGGTGAAAAACTGTTTTTT.

This clonotype was seen at least ten times. The CDR3 region is CSPYGIQETQYF. The CDR3 DNA follows: TGCAGCCCCTACGGGATCCAAGAGACCCAGTACTTC. This chain links TRBV29-1 with TRBJ2-5; TRBD2 might be the D (5 bases). Germline assignment: CDR1 SQVTM and CDR2 ANQGSEA. V was clipped by 8 bases and J by 1 base, with 11 bases between them. This CDR3 is 12 amino acids long.

The rearrangement uses TRBV10-3 and TRBJ1-6; tentative D call: TRBD1 (6 bases). Looked up from germline, CDR1 is ENHRY and CDR2 is SYGVKD. V shed 5 bases and J shed 5 bases, with 16 bases lying between them. The CDR3 spans 16 residues. DNA of the CDR3: TGTGCCATCAGTAACAGGGAATATGCGAATAATTCACCCCTCCACTTT. Translated, it gives CAISNREYANNSPLHF.

The rearrangement links TRBV6-5 to TRBJ2-7; 7 nucleotides line up with TRBD2. The germline V gene encodes CDR1 MNHEY and CDR2 SVGAGI. CDR3 length equals 13 residues. V lost 10 bases to trimming and J lost 2 bases; unmatched junction nucleotides: 8. CDR3: CATRRDYPYEQYF. In DNA form, the CDR3 reads TGTGCCACCCGCCGGGACTACCCCTACGAGCAGTACTTC.

This clonotype was counted only a few times. This chain connects TRBV6-5 to TRBJ1-2; TRBD1 agrees at 7 bases. From germline, CDR1 is MNHEY and CDR2 SVGAGI. Unmatched junction bases numbered 16, after V lost 1 base and J lost 5 bases. The CDR3 has 18 residues. CDR3 nucleotide sequence: TGTGCCAGCAGTTACTTGGGGGACAGAAGATTTTCCTCATATGGCTACACCTTC. This encodes CASSYLGDRRFSSYGYTF.

The rearrangement joins TRBV20-1 to TRBJ2-3, with a possible D match to TRBD1 (6 bases). Trimming removed 6 bases from V and 3 bases from J, with 22 bases in between. Germline values: CDR1 DFQATT, CDR2 SNEGSKA (reference sequence). This CDR3 is built from 16 residues. CDR3 residues: CSAVLQQGIWTDTQYF. CDR3 sequence (DNA): TGCAGTGCCGTTTTGCAACAGGGAATTTGGACAGATACGCAGTATTTT.

The chain recombines TRBV7-2 with TRBJ2-7; 7 positions match TRBD2. The CDR3 totals 14 residues. The germline V gene encodes CDR1 SGHTA and CDR2 FQGNSA. Trimming removed 1 base from V and 7 bases from J; junction bases left unmatched: 7. CDR3 nucleotide sequence: TGTGCCAGCAGCTTAGAGCCGGAAGCGGGGGAGCAGTACTTC. This gives the protein CASSLEPEAGEQYF.

This clonotype showed up just a few times. This sequence joins TRBV7-2 and TRBJ1-1; D uncertain. This CDR3 is built from 15 residues. The germline CDR1 and CDR2 sequences are SGHTA and FQGNSA. V was shortened by 5 bases and J by 3 bases, with 16 bases between the two germline ends. The CDR3 region is CASSPQWGRDTEAFF. CDR3 DNA: TGTGCCAGCAGCCCTCAGTGGGGTAGGGACACTGAAGCTTTCTTT.

CDR3 sequence (DNA): TGTGCCTGGAGTGTTGGCGGGAAGGGGTACGAGCAGTACTTC. This translates into CAWSVGGKGYEQYF. The J gene is TRBJ2-7, the V gene TRBV30; perhaps TRBD2 as D (6 bases). This CDR3 spans 14 amino acids. V was shortened by 0 bases and J by 4 bases, with 13 bases between the two germline ends. Germline lookup yields CDR1 GTSNPN and CDR2 SVGIG (reference sequence).

This clonotype was counted a few times. The V gene is TRBV27, the J gene TRBJ2-1, with D unresolved. From germline, CDR1 is MNHEY and CDR2 SMNVEV (reference sequence). The CDR3 covers 15 residues. Trimming shortened V by 0 bases and J by 5 bases, and 11 bases separated the two germline ends. The CDR3 DNA is TGTGCCAGCAGTTTATCGACCTCGGCCGACAATGAGCAGTTCTTC. It yields the protein CASSLSTSADNEQFF.

The chain uses TRBV7-2 and TRBJ1-1; D uncertain. Trimming took 7 bases from V and 0 from J, leaving 12 bases between them. The CDR3 is 14 residues long. Per germline, CDR1 SGHTA and CDR2 FQGNSA. Written as DNA, the CDR3 is TGTGCCAGCAAGACCGTCACGATGAACACTGAAGCTTTCTTT. It encodes CASKTVTMNTEAFF.

This chain's CDR3 is CASSPRPHRGTNQPQHF. The CDR3 nucleotides are TGTGCCAGCAGCCCCCGCCCCCACAGGGGGACAAATCAGCCCCAGCATTTT. The chain uses TRBV4-2 and TRBJ1-5; 8 bases are shared with TRBD1. V lost 4 bases to trimming and J lost 4 bases; unmatched junction nucleotides: 12. This CDR3 is built from 17 residues. The V gene's germline CDR1 is LGHNA and CDR2 YNFKEQ.

Ten or more counts support this clonotype. The chain uses TRBV7-2 and TRBJ2-1; D call uncertain. Germline CDR1 is SGHTA and CDR2 is FQGNSA. This CDR3 region has 15 residues. Between the trimmed V and J ends, which lost 5 bases and 12 bases, there was a span of 23 bases. For the CDR3, the DNA is TGTGCCAGCAGCCCCTGGACCCGCCCGGGCTCAGGGCAGTTCTTC. Protein sequence: CASSPWTRPGSGQFF.